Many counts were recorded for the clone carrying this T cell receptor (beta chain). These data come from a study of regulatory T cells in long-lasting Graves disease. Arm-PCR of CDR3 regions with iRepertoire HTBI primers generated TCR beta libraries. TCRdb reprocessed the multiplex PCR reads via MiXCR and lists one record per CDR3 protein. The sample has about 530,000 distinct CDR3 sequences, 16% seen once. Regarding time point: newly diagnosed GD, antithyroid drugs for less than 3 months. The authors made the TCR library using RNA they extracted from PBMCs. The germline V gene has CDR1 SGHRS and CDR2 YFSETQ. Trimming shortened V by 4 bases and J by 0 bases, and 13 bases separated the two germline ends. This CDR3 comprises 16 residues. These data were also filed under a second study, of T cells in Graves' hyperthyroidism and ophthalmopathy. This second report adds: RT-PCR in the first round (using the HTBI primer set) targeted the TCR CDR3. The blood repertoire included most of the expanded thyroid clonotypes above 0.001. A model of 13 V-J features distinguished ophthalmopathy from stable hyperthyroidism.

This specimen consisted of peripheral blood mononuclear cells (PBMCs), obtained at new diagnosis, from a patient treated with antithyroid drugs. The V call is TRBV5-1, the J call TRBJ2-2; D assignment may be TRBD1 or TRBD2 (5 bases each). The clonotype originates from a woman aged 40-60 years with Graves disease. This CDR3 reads CASSESGTSNTGELFF. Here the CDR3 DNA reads TGCGCCAGCAGCGAATCGGGGACCTCGAACACCGGGGAGCTGTTTTTT.